The present T cell receptor beta chain was sequenced within a study of T-cell reconstitution after alpha-beta-depleted transplantation in children. Study-wide points: Some patients showed high day-60 TCRbeta diversity, which derived from surviving recipient T cells and thymic progenitors. Once a year had passed after transplant, T-cell counts and diversity came mostly from newly produced T cells.

This clonotype was counted only a few times. Its target is unknown. Construction of the TCRbeta library involved unique molecular identifiers. TCRdb redid the calling of the PCR reads with MiXCR, one entry per CDR3 protein. The table shows about 900,000 distinct CDR3 sequences, with about 29% occurring only once. Sequenced here: PBMCs, mostly from graft donor cells, sampled 360 days after TCRalphabeta/CD19-depleted stem cell transplant. This clonotype was obtained from a boy less than two years old who had a stem cell transplant for SCID, so the T cells may come from the graft donor.

The CDR3 loop is CASSLSGAHYEQYF. For the CDR3, the DNA is TGTGCCAGCAGCTTATCAGGGGCCCACTACGAGCAGTACTTC. This chain connects TRBV7-6 to TRBJ2-7, with TRBD1 as a possible D gene (6 bases). Germline CDR1 SGHVS, CDR2 FNYEAQ. V lost 2 bases, J lost 3 bases, and 11 bases lay in between. The CDR3 sequence is 14 residues long.